These 29 T cell receptor beta chains came from one sample sequenced in a study of blood T cell repertoires in COVID-19. Only in-frame clones appear in the TCRdb table, and some are missing; sequencing was by immunoSEQ multiplex PCR. The sample includes about 180,000 clones, 60% to 80% of them seen just once. Sequenced material: PBMCs or T cells enriched from blood (not recorded which). The receptors stem from a woman in her forties or fifties who had recovered from COVID-19.

The chain carries TRBV27 and TRBJ2-1; TRBD1 might be the D (5 bases). This CDR3 is 11 amino acids long. V was shortened by 5 bases and J by 9 bases, with 8 bases between the two germline ends. Germline V gene sequence: CDR1 MNHEY, CDR2 SMNVEV (reference sequence). The DNA for the CDR3 is TGTGCCAGCAGTGCTAGGGGTGAGCAGTTCTTC. It codes for CASSARGEQFF.

The chain uses TRBV9 and TRBJ1-1; D not certain. The CDR3 sequence is 13 residues long. Per the germline V gene, CDR1 is SGDLS and CDR2 is YYNGEE. V gave up 0 bases and J gave up 0 bases, with 3 bases separating them. The CDR3 bases are TGTGCCAGCAGCGTAGATATGAACACTGAAGCTTTCTTT. Translated: CASSVDMNTEAFF.

The chain is built from TRBV5-5 and TRBJ2-2; no firm D call. The V gene's germline CDR1 is SGHKS and CDR2 YYEKEE (reference sequence). CDR3 length: 16 amino acids. V lost 1 base, J lost 0 bases, and 10 bases lay in between. The CDR3: CASSLIDKANTGELFF. The CDR3, as DNA: TGTGCCAGCAGCTTGATAGACAAGGCGAACACCGGGGAGCTGTTTTTT.

The V call is TRBV5-6, the J call TRBJ1-5, with a possible D match to TRBD1 (6 bases). The germline V gene encodes CDR1 SGHDT and CDR2 YYEEEE. CDR3 length equals 14 residues. The V gene lost 5 bases and the J gene lost 4 bases, with 13 bases spanning the gap. CDR3 DNA: TGTGCCAGCAGTCCCGGGACAAGAAATCAGCCCCAGCATTTT. The encoded protein is CASSPGTRNQPQHF.

The sample holds one count of this clone. V is TRBV11-2 and J is TRBJ2-6; no reliable D call. Trimming took off 5 bases at V and 2 bases at J, with 10 bases between the two ends. In germline, CDR1 is SGHAT, CDR2 FQNNGV. The CDR3 length is 15 residues. The CDR3 here is CASSRPGAGANVLTF. The CDR3 nucleotides read TGTGCCAGCAGCCGGCCGGGTGCTGGGGCCAACGTCCTGACTTTC.

This chain joins TRBV7-9 and TRBJ2-6, with TRBD1 matching over 9 bases. This CDR3 has 16 residues. The V and J ends lost 10 bases and 4 bases, in that order; junction bases with no gene match: 11. CDR1 SEHNR and CDR2 FQNEAQ come from the germline V gene (reference sequence). Here the CDR3 DNA reads TGTGCCACCGCGGGACAGGGATTGTACGGGGCCAACGTCCTGACTTTC. Amino acid sequence: CATAGQGLYGANVLTF.

The chain is built from TRBV27 and TRBJ1-4; the match to TRBD1 covers 9 bases. The J segment lost 4 bases and the V segment lost 6 bases, leaving 15 bases of the junction unmatched. CDR1 is MNHEY and CDR2 is SMNVEV in the germline V gene (reference sequence). The CDR3 length is 18 residues. For the CDR3, the DNA is TGTGCCAGCAGAACTCGGGACAGGGCCCAAGGGGGTAATGAAAAACTGTTTTTT. This codes for CASRTRDRAQGGNEKLFF.

The chain has TRBV19 and TRBJ1-3; D possibly corresponds to TRBD1 (5 bases). Germline lookup yields CDR1 LNHDA and CDR2 SQIVND (reference sequence). The CDR3 length is 16 residues. Trimming removed 3 bases from V and 1 base from J, with 13 bases in between. The CDR3 bases are TGTGCCAGTAGTATCCGGCAGGGCCTGTCTGGAAACACCATATATTTT. Its protein is CASSIRQGLSGNTIYF.

This sequence joins TRBV7-9 and TRBJ2-7; 7 bases match TRBD1. This CDR3 spans 12 amino acids. The V and J ends lost 8 bases and 3 bases, in that order; junction bases with no gene match: 4. The germline V gene encodes CDR1 SEHNR and CDR2 FQNEAQ (reference sequence). The CDR3 here is CASQGQSYEQYF. The DNA of the CDR3 is TGTGCCAGCCAGGGACAGAGCTACGAGCAGTACTTC.

This clone has only a few counts. The chain links TRBV24-1 to TRBJ1-2; D remains unclear. From germline, CDR1 is KGHDR and CDR2 SFDVKD. The CDR3 length is 14 residues. Trimming removed 1 base from V and 8 bases from J, with 13 bases in between. In nucleotides, the CDR3 is TGTGCCACCAGTGATTTTCGGGAGGGTCAAGGCTACACCTTC. This gives the protein CATSDFREGQGYTF.

The rearrangement uses TRBV27 and TRBJ1-1; tentatively, D is TRBD1 (5 bases). The CDR3 has 13 amino acids. In germline, CDR1 is MNHEY, CDR2 SMNVEV (reference sequence). V lost 9 bases, J lost 5 bases, and 16 bases lay in between. The chain's CDR3 is CASTPDSHTEAFF. The DNA of the CDR3 is TGTGCCAGTACCCCCGACAGCCATACTGAAGCTTTCTTT.

The chain combines TRBV30 with TRBJ1-2; no firm D call. Trimming cost V 2 bases and J 4 bases, with 11 bases left between them. CDR1 and CDR2 (germline): GTSNPN, SVGIG (reference sequence). CDR3 length: 13 amino acids. The CDR3 sequence is CAWSYSNTYGYTF. The CDR3 DNA reads as TGTGCCTGGAGTTACAGTAATACCTATGGCTACACCTTC.

The chain has TRBV28 and TRBJ2-5; 8 bases line up with TRBD2. CDR3 length: 16 amino acids. Germline lookup yields CDR1 MDHEN and CDR2 SYDVKM. After removal of 2 bases from V and 5 bases from J, the junction contained 10 bases not matched to a gene. In DNA, the CDR3 is TGTGCCAGCAGTTTAGAGGTTGCGGGAGGACCGGAGACCCAGTACTTC. Translated, it gives CASSLEVAGGPETQYF.

The chain links TRBV6-6 to TRBJ2-2; D may be TRBD2 (6 bases). Deletions cut 4 bases from V and 6 bases from J, with 15 bases between. The V gene's germline CDR1 is MNHNY and CDR2 SVGAGI (reference sequence). CDR3 length: 15 residues. The CDR3 DNA reads TGTGCCAGCAGTTTGCTAGGGACTGCGTCCGGGGAGCTGTTTTTT. Amino acids: CASSLLGTASGELFF.

The V gene is TRBV11-3, the J gene TRBJ2-3, with D unresolved. The CDR3 runs to 16 residues. Germline V gene sequence: CDR1 SGHNT, CDR2 YENEEA. Trimming stripped 3 bases from V and 2 bases from J, with 15 bases between. CDR3 sequence (DNA): TGTGCCAGCAGCTTGGCTGGCGGTCCGTACACAGATACGCAGTATTTT. It translates to CASSLAGGPYTDTQYF.

The V gene is TRBV5-8, the J gene TRBJ1-1; TRBD1 is a possible D gene (5 bases). V was trimmed by 2 bases and J by 1 base, leaving 9 bases between them. The CDR3 contains 14 residues. From germline, CDR1 is SGHTS and CDR2 YDEGEE. The CDR3 nucleotides read TGTGCCAGCAGCTTTCGACAGCAGAACACTGAAGCTTTCTTT. It specifies CASSFRQQNTEAFF.

Written as DNA, the CDR3 is TGTGCCAGCAGTTACTCGATTGTTACTAGCGGGGGATACCAGTTCTTC. Its protein product is CASSYSIVTSGGYQFF. The chain couples TRBV6-5 to TRBJ2-1; 11 nucleotides agree with TRBD2. This CDR3 spans 16 amino acids. Germline V gene sequence: CDR1 MNHEY, CDR2 SVGAGI. The J segment lost 13 bases and the V segment lost 0 bases, leaving 11 bases of the junction unmatched.

V and J are TRBV15 and TRBJ1-2; 9 nucleotides match TRBD1. The CDR3 totals 14 residues. In germline, CDR1 is LNHNV, CDR2 YYDKDF (reference sequence). J gave up 6 bases and V 9 bases, and 11 bases lay outside the gene matches. CDR3 protein: CATEEPGQGHGYTF. As DNA, the CDR3 is TGTGCCACAGAAGAACCGGGACAGGGCCATGGCTACACCTTC.

This chain connects TRBV30 to TRBJ1-6; perhaps TRBD1 as D (5 bases). Germline CDR1 GTSNPN, CDR2 SVGIG (reference sequence). The CDR3 has 15 amino acids. Trimming removed 5 bases from V and 4 bases from J, with 15 bases in between. Here the CDR3 reads CAWDMEGSYNSPLHF. Written as DNA, the CDR3 is TGTGCCTGGGATATGGAGGGGTCTTATAATTCACCCCTCCACTTT. The variable domain in full, completed from reference TRBV30 and TRBJ1-6, reads SQTIHQWPATLVQPVGSPLSLECTVEGTSNPNLYWYRQAAGRGLQLLFYSVGIGQISSEVPQNLSASRPQDRQFILSSKKLLLSDSGFYLCAWDMEGSYNSPLHFGNGTRLTVT.

This chain uses TRBV7-2 with TRBJ2-7; D is possibly TRBD2 (5 bases). Trimming cost V 5 bases and J 4 bases, with 18 bases left between them. The V gene's germline CDR1 is SGHTA and CDR2 FQGNSA. CDR3 size: 15 residues. As DNA, the CDR3 is TGTGCCAGCAGCGGAGGACCGATAGCTCAGTACGAGCAGTACTTC. Protein sequence: CASSGGPIAQYEQYF.

The chain joins TRBV27 to TRBJ2-2; TRBD1 aligns across 9 bases. Unmatched junction bases numbered 9, after V lost 5 bases and J lost 5 bases. The CDR3 is made up of 16 amino acids. Germline assignment: CDR1 MNHEY and CDR2 SMNVEV (reference sequence). The CDR3 DNA reads TGTGCCAGCAGTATACGACCGGGACAGGGAACCGGGGAGCTGTTTTTT. Amino acid sequence: CASSIRPGQGTGELFF.

V is TRBV27 and J is TRBJ2-1; 7 bases agree with TRBD1. The CDR3 has 13 residues. Looked up from germline, CDR1 is MNHEY and CDR2 is SMNVEV (reference sequence). V shed 4 bases, J shed 7 bases, and the junction held 4 bases outside the gene matches. For the CDR3, the DNA is TGTGCCAGCAGTTGGGCAGGGGGAAATGAGCAGTTCTTC. Its protein product is CASSWAGGNEQFF.

This clone was counted a few times. V and J are TRBV28 and TRBJ2-1; 9 nucleotides match TRBD1. The V gene's germline CDR1 is MDHEN and CDR2 SYDVKM. Losses at the gene ends were 8 bases for V and 4 bases for J; bases not matched to a gene: 6. The CDR3 has 14 amino acids. The CDR3 DNA reads as TGTGCCAGCCAAACAGGGGGCGCTTACAATGAGCAGTTCTTC. Translated: CASQTGGAYNEQFF.

The J gene is TRBJ2-1, the V gene TRBV5-6, with 9 positions matching TRBD2. The trim removed 2 bases at V and 0 bases at J, leaving 6 bases unmatched. The CDR3 totals 17 residues. Germline V gives CDR1 SGHDT, CDR2 YYEEEE. The CDR3 nucleotides read TGTGCCAGCAGCTTTAAGACTAGCGGCAGCTCCTACAATGAGCAGTTCTTC. Its protein product is CASSFKTSGSSYNEQFF. The whole variable domain, filled in from reference TRBV5-6 and TRBJ2-1, reads DAGVTQSPTHLIKTRGQQVTLRCSPKSGHDTVSWYQQALGQGPQFIFQYYEEEERQRGNFPDRFSGHQFPNYSSELNVNALLLGDSALYLCASSFKTSGSSYNEQFFGPGTRLTVL.

In its sample, this clone was seen a few times. The chain has TRBV21-1 and TRBJ1-5; the table's D call of TRBD1 was not tested on the DNA. TRBV21-1 has pseudogene status. The CDR3 extends over 13 amino acids. CDR3 loop: CASSNRGHQPQHF. In DNA, the CDR3 is TGTGCCAGCAGCAACAGGGGGCATCAGCCCCAGCATTTT.

This chain connects TRBV7-8 to TRBJ2-1, with 12 bases matching TRBD2. Germline trimming cut 5 bases from V and 4 bases from J; bases unmatched to any gene: 9. Per germline, CDR1 SGHVS and CDR2 FQNEAQ. The CDR3 is made up of 17 amino acids. The CDR3 reads CASSLRTSGMWYNEQFF. The CDR3 DNA reads TGTGCCAGCAGCCTAAGGACTAGCGGGATGTGGTACAATGAGCAGTTCTTC. Full variable domain (rest looked up from reference TRBV7-8 and TRBJ2-1): GAGVSQSPRYKVAKRGQDVALRCDPISGHVSLFWYQQALGQGPEFLTYFQNEAQLDKSGLPSDRFFAERPEGSVSTLKIQRTQQEDSAVYLCASSLRTSGMWYNEQFFGPGTRLTVL.

CDR3 residues: CASNNPGGSQHF. In DNA form, the CDR3 reads TGTGCCAGCAACAACCCCGGGGGGTCCCAGCATTTT. The V and J genes are TRBV28 and TRBJ1-5, with TRBD1 as a possible D gene (5 bases). The length of the CDR3 is 12 residues. Germline CDR1 reads MDHEN; CDR2 reads SYDVKM. V lost 7 bases, J lost 11 bases, and 15 bases lay in between.

V usage is TRBV24-1 and J usage is TRBJ1-5, with 7 bases that match TRBD1. From germline, CDR1 is KGHDR and CDR2 SFDVKD. The trim removed 3 bases at V and 0 bases at J, leaving 4 bases unmatched. The CDR3 sequence is 16 residues long. The CDR3 DNA reads as TGTGCCACCAGTGATACCGGACAGGATAGCAATCAGCCCCAGCATTTT. Translated: CATSDTGQDSNQPQHF.

This clone was observed many times. V gene TRBV25-1 combines with J gene TRBJ2-3; D not certain. This CDR3 is built from 13 residues. V was cut by 5 bases and J by 1 base, with 7 bases left in between. Germline assignment: CDR1 MGHDK and CDR2 SYGVNS. Here the CDR3 reads CASSLAGTDTQYF. The CDR3, as DNA: TGTGCCAGCAGTCTGGCTGGCACAGATACGCAGTATTTT.